These 31 T cell receptor beta chains originate from one sample sequenced in a study of metastatic and nonmetastatic thyroid tumors. Before thyroid surgery, none of the patients had received any treatment. TCRdb re-called clones via MiXCR from the PCR reads. The table records fewer than 25,000 clones, around 21% of them present only once. The specimen was blood. The origin of the receptors is a male donor with papillary thyroid cancer or a benign thyroid nodule (not recorded which). Some clones in this sample may be carry-over from other donors' samples.

This clone qualifies as medium-sized. V and J are TRBV18 and TRBJ1-1; 10 positions match TRBD1. Germline CDR1 KGHSH, CDR2 LQKENI. J was trimmed by 8 bases and V by 1 base; bases with no gene match: 10. This CDR3 region has 16 residues. This CDR3 reads CASSPQGDRGLREAFF. CDR3 DNA sequence: TGTGCCAGCTCACCACAGGGGGACAGGGGCCTGAGGGAAGCTTTCTTT. Full variable domain (remainder filled in from reference TRBV18 and TRBJ1-1): NAGVMQNPRHLVRRRGQEARLRCSPMKGHSHVYWYRQLPEEGLKFMVYLQKENIIDESGMPKERFSAEFPKEGPSILRIQQVVRGDSAAYFCASSPQGDRGLREAFFGQGTRLTVV.

In its sample, this clone was seen many times. V is TRBV28 and J is TRBJ2-4; 11 bases align to TRBD2. This CDR3 comprises 22 residues. Germline CDR1 and CDR2: MDHEN and SYDVKM. The ends lost 5 bases at V and 0 bases at J; junction bases unmatched: 21. This CDR3 reads CASSPTVTGKKLAGVAKNIQYF. CDR3 coding DNA: TGTGCCAGCAGTCCAACTGTAACAGGAAAAAAACTAGCGGGAGTAGCCAAAAACATTCAGTACTTC.

The chain joins TRBV6-5 to TRBJ2-2; D remains unclear. The V end lost 1 base, the J end lost 4 bases, and 13 bases lay between the germline ends. Germline CDR1 MNHEY, CDR2 SVGAGI. This CDR3 comprises 16 residues. The CDR3 spells CASSYWVPSGTGELFF. The CDR3 region has the DNA TGTGCCAGCAGTTACTGGGTTCCTTCAGGCACCGGGGAGCTGTTTTTT.

J is TRBJ2-5 and V is TRBV15; D possibly corresponds to TRBD2 (5 bases). CDR1 is LNHNV and CDR2 is YYDKDF in the germline V gene (reference sequence). CDR3 length equals 13 residues. This CDR3 reads CSTSRFGGETQYF. For the CDR3, the DNA is TGTTCTACCAGCAGATTCGGAGGTGAGACCCAGTACTTC.

The rearrangement joins TRBV11-2 to TRBJ1-5; possible D gene TRBD1, 5 bases. The ends were cut back, 4 bases at V and 2 bases at J, with 21 bases in the middle. The CDR3 consists of 18 residues. The germline gives CDR1 SGHAT, CDR2 FQNNGV. The CDR3 DNA reads TGTGCCAGCAGCTCCCTTCGGGGGGGAGAGGGCGGCAATCAGCCCCAGCATTTT. It specifies CASSSLRGGEGGNQPQHF.

This clone appeared many times. The V gene is TRBV5-6, the J gene TRBJ2-7; 11 positions agree with TRBD1. The CDR3 runs to 15 residues. The V gene end was trimmed by 3 bases and the J gene end by 2 bases; junction bases not matched to a gene: 4. Germline-derived CDR1 and CDR2 are SGHDT and YYEEEE. CDR3 amino acids: CASSSDRGPPYEQYF. As DNA, the CDR3 is TGTGCCAGCAGCTCGGACAGGGGGCCCCCCTACGAGCAGTACTTC.

Ten or more counts support this clone. The V gene is TRBV7-3, the J gene TRBJ2-1, with TRBD2 identical over 9 bases. Germline V gene sequence: CDR1 SGHTA, CDR2 FQGTGA. V was pared by 1 base and J by 0 bases, with 13 bases of the junction left unmatched. CDR3 length: 20 residues. The CDR3 nucleotides read TGTGCCAGCAGCTTAAGGCCCGCGGGGGGGGTCAGGAGCTCCTACAATGAGCAGTTCTTC. Protein product: CASSLRPAGGVRSSYNEQFF.

This chain connects TRBV20-1 to TRBJ2-3; D possibly corresponds to TRBD1 (6 bases). Trimming took off 2 bases at V and 1 base at J, with 13 bases between the two ends. Germline values: CDR1 DFQATT, CDR2 SNEGSKA (reference sequence). This CDR3 is built from 15 residues. Here the CDR3 DNA reads TGCAGTGCTAGAAACAGGGACATGGGCACAGATACGCAGTATTTT. The encoded protein is CSARNRDMGTDTQYF.

In this sample, this clone turned up a few times. The chain links TRBV25-1 to TRBJ2-3; tentative D call: TRBD1 (6 bases). Germline CDR1 and CDR2: MGHDK and SYGVNS. This CDR3 is built from 11 residues. V was shortened by 4 bases and J by 10 bases, with 9 bases between the two germline ends. The CDR3 region has the DNA TGTGCCAGCAGTGCAGGGGATCCGCAGTATTTT. Protein sequence: CASSAGDPQYF.

Many counts were recorded for this clone. Since no conserved phenylalanine or tryptophan closes the CDR3, a read error is the likely cause. The chain is built from TRBV29-1 and TRBJ2-3, with D possibly matching TRBD2 (6 bases). This CDR3 region has 14 residues. V was clipped by 6 bases and J by 5 bases, with 18 bases between them. Germline CDR1 is SQVTM and CDR2 is ANQGSEA. The CDR3 is CSVSTSSLRDTQYL. CDR3 sequence (DNA): TGCAGCGTGAGCACTAGCAGTTTAAGAGATACGCAGTATCTT.

This clone was observed at least ten times. The rearrangement links TRBV20-1 to TRBJ2-2, with 7 bases matching TRBD1. The trim removed 3 bases at V and 2 bases at J, leaving 6 bases unmatched. The CDR3 runs 15 residues. Germline V gene sequence: CDR1 DFQATT, CDR2 SNEGSKA (reference sequence). CDR3 bases: TGCAGTGCTAGGCCTGACAGGGACAACACCGGGGAGCTGTTTTTT. Protein product: CSARPDRDNTGELFF.

This clone is labeled as medium-sized. The rearrangement links TRBV2 to TRBJ2-7; D gene uncertain. With 6 bases removed from V and 1 base from J, the gap between germline ends came to 4 bases. Germline V gene data show CDR1 as SNHLY and CDR2 as FYNNEI. This CDR3 has 11 amino acids. The CDR3 region is CASRQSYEQYF. CDR3 bases: TGTGCCAGCAGACAGTCCTACGAGCAGTACTTC.

The J gene is TRBJ1-4, the V gene TRBV4-1; 8 bases agree with TRBD1. Germline CDR1 reads MGHRA; CDR2 reads YSYEKL. The CDR3 sequence is 17 residues long. V shed 1 base and J 1 base; nucleotides not matched to a gene: 5. CDR3 loop: CASSQVQGAGTNEKLFF. CDR3 nucleotide sequence: TGCGCCAGCAGCCAAGTGCAGGGGGCCGGAACTAATGAAAAACTGTTTTTT.

The sample holds many counts of this clone. A junction boundary mismatches the germline segment, possibly from a read error. This chain uses TRBV6-5 with TRBJ2-5; D is undetermined. CDR3 size: 14 residues. The germline gives CDR1 MNHEY, CDR2 SVGAGI. CDR3 in DNA: TGTGCCAGCAGCTACTCCCCAAAGGGAGAGACCCAGTACTTC. Its translation is CASSYSPKGETQYF.

The V and J genes are TRBV4-2 and TRBJ2-3, with 7 nucleotides matching TRBD1. This CDR3 spans 16 amino acids. Per germline, CDR1 LGHNA and CDR2 YNFKEQ. Trimming took 5 bases from V and 2 from J; bases not matched to a gene: 10. CDR3 region: CASSTRQGTHTDTQYF. DNA for the CDR3: TGTGCCAGCAGCACACGACAGGGAACACACACAGATACGCAGTATTTT.

Comments on this clone: The junction departs from germline at one end; a sequencing error may be responsible. The V and J genes are TRBV15 and TRBJ2-2; a possible D gene is TRBD1 (6 bases). Germline CDR1 reads LNHNV; CDR2 reads YYDKDF (reference sequence). This CDR3 is 18 amino acids long. CDR3 protein: CATSRALGHDANTWELFF. CDR3 nucleotides: TGTGCCACCAGCAGAGCTCTGGGACATGACGCTAACACCTGGGAGCTGTTTTTT.

This clone was observed at least ten times. The chain is built from TRBV5-1 and TRBJ1-5; D is ambiguous. Trimming took 1 base from V and 9 from J, leaving 17 bases between them. The CDR3 runs 15 residues. The germline V gene encodes CDR1 SGHRS and CDR2 YFSETQ. CDR3 DNA: TGCGCCAGCAGCTTGTCCATGGAGAACGGTTCGCCCCAGCATTTT. Translated, it gives CASSLSMENGSPQHF.

About this clone itself: A much larger clone lies one base from this, so it may be a read error. In the same sample, other DNA sequences code for this CDR3. The chain recombines TRBV3-1 with TRBJ2-7; D gene uncertain. Trimming removed 0 bases from V and 5 bases from J, with 8 bases in between. The germline V gene has CDR1 LGHDT and CDR2 YNNKEL (reference sequence). The CDR3 is made up of 13 amino acids. The CDR3 loop reads CASSQDAGHEQYF. The CDR3 nucleotides are TGTGCCAGCAGCCAAGATGCAGGTCACGAGCAGTACTTC.

J is TRBJ1-2 and V is TRBV6-2 or TRBV6-3, with D uncertain. Trimming shortened V by 4 bases and J by 0 bases, and 6 bases separated the two germline ends. The CDR3 is 13 residues long. The germline V gene encodes CDR1 MNHEY and CDR2 SVGEGT. The CDR3 DNA reads as TGTGCCAGCAGTTCCCCACCTAACTATGGCTACACCTTC. It is translated as CASSSPPNYGYTF.

The sample holds many counts of this clone. Just one base apart from a much larger clone, this may be a read error. Other nucleotide sequences in the sample specify the same CDR3. This chain uses TRBV5-1 with TRBJ2-1; 7 bases line up with TRBD1. The CDR3 totals 15 residues. Germline lookup yields CDR1 SGHRS and CDR2 YFSETQ. The ends lost 4 bases at V and 6 bases at J; junction bases unmatched: 10. CDR3 nucleotide sequence: TGCGCCAGCAGCCCTGCGACAGGGTCACGCAATGAGCAGTTCTTC. This gives the protein CASSPATGSRNEQFF. Supplemented by reference TRBV5-1 and TRBJ2-1, the full variable domain reads KAGVTQTPRYLIKTRGQQVTLSCSPISGHRSVSWYQQTPGQGLQFLFEYFSETQRNKGNFPGRFSGRQFSNSRSEMNVSTLELGDSALYLCASSPATGSRNEQFFGPGTRLTVL.

This clone came up once. CDR3 region: CASSPFEGNYGYTF. CDR3 DNA: TGTGCCAGCAGCCCTTTCGAGGGTAACTATGGCTACACCTTC. J is TRBJ1-2 and V is TRBV9, with D uncertain. Germline V gene lookup returns CDR1 SGDLS and CDR2 YYNGEE. The CDR3 is made up of 14 amino acids. V was trimmed by 4 bases and J by 1 base, leaving 11 bases between them.

Ten or more counts support this clone. This chain joins TRBV7-9 and TRBJ2-2, with no clear D. V gave up 2 bases and J gave up 4 bases, with 5 bases separating them. This CDR3 has 13 residues. Germline CDR1 and CDR2: SEHNR and FQNEAQ (reference sequence). The CDR3 sequence is CASSLYSTGELFF. CDR3 nucleotides: TGTGCCAGCAGCTTATACAGCACCGGGGAGCTGTTTTTT.

This rearrangement joins TRBV6-1 to TRBJ1-2; 7 bases match TRBD1. The germline CDR1 and CDR2 sequences are MNHNS and SASEGT. Losses at the gene ends were 5 bases for V and 4 bases for J; bases not matched to a gene: 7. The CDR3 is 14 amino acids. CDR3 sequence: CASSSDRPGYGYTF. In DNA, the CDR3 is TGTGCCAGCAGTTCGGACAGGCCGGGCTATGGCTACACCTTC.

To note about this clone: At one end the junction does not follow the germline gene, possibly because of a read error. V is TRBV5-4 and J is TRBJ1-2; D remains ambiguous. Germline V CDR1 and CDR2: SGHNT, YYREEE (reference sequence). This CDR3 region has 15 residues. The CDR3 sequence: CANSPGEVTSYGYTF. CDR3 sequence (DNA): TGTGCCAACAGCCCAGGTGAGGTCACCTCCTATGGCTACACCTTC. Looking up the rest from reference TRBV5-4 and TRBJ1-2 gives the full variable domain: ETGVTQSPTHLIKTRGQQVTLRCSSQSGHNTVSWYQQALGQGPQFIFQYYREEENGRGNFPPRFSGLQFPNYSSELNVNALELDDSALYLCANSPGEVTSYGYTFGSGTRLTVV.

This clone was observed many times. This chain joins TRBV6-1 and TRBJ2-3; 10 bases line up with TRBD2. The CDR3 covers 16 residues. CDR1 and CDR2 from the germline V gene are MNHNS and SASEGT. V trimming: 6 bases; J trimming: 4 bases; junction bases outside the gene matches: 10. CDR3: CASRPLAGVASDTQYF. CDR3 bases: TGTGCCAGCAGACCTCTAGCGGGAGTCGCATCAGATACGCAGTATTTT.

The CDR3 nucleotides read TGTGCCAGCAGACGCAAGGGACAGGGTATCAGTTCACCCCTCCACTTT. Protein sequence: CASRRKGQGISSPLHF. The rearrangement joins TRBV6-1 to TRBJ1-6; 9 bases agree with TRBD1. The V gene's germline CDR1 is MNHNS and CDR2 SASEGT. V gave up 6 bases and J gave up 9 bases; unmatched junction bases: 12. The CDR3 spans 16 residues.

This clone was seen at least ten times. The rearrangement uses TRBV29-1 and TRBJ2-7; the D call may be TRBD1 or TRBD2 (5 bases each). Trimming left V 3 bases short and J 5 bases short, with 11 bases between. Germline values: CDR1 SQVTM, CDR2 ANQGSEA. The CDR3 covers 12 residues. CDR3 DNA sequence: TGCAGCGTTGAGGGGGACCTGAACGAGCAGTACTTC. The encoded protein is CSVEGDLNEQYF.

Comments on this clone: A much larger clone sits a single nucleotide away, making a read error possible. The V gene is TRBV7-9, the J gene TRBJ2-5; TRBD2 matches 7 bases. The CDR3 has 12 residues. The J segment lost 2 bases and the V segment lost 8 bases, leaving 2 bases of the junction unmatched. Looked up from germline, CDR1 is SEHNR and CDR2 is FQNEAQ (reference sequence). DNA for the CDR3: TGTGCCAGCGGGGGGGGTCAAGAGACCCAGTACTTC. Protein sequence: CASGGGQETQYF.

About this clone: The junction departs from the called germline gene at one end, perhaps through a read error. The rearrangement links TRBV6-2 or TRBV6-3 to TRBJ2-7; no reliable D call. This CDR3 contains 11 residues. Germline CDR1 MNHEY, CDR2 SVGEGT. CDR3 DNA sequence: TGCGCCAGCACGCAGGTCTACGAGCAGTACTTC. Encoded protein: CASTQVYEQYF.

This clone was counted at least ten times. The chain uses TRBV4-1 and TRBJ2-1; 10 bases map to TRBD2. The germline CDR1 and CDR2 sequences are MGHRA and YSYEKL. V gave up 0 bases and J gave up 12 bases; unmatched junction bases: 11. This CDR3 spans 16 amino acids. CDR3 sequence: CASSQDVLAGRYGQFF. In nucleotides, the CDR3 is TGCGCCAGCAGCCAAGATGTACTAGCGGGAAGGTATGGGCAGTTCTTC.

This clone was seen repeatedly, ten times or more. J is TRBJ2-7 and V is TRBV10-3; no firm D call. Looked up from germline, CDR1 is ENHRY and CDR2 is SYGVKD. This CDR3 comprises 14 residues. V was shortened by 0 bases and J by 3 bases, with 9 bases between the two germline ends. Written as DNA, the CDR3 is TGTGCCATCAGTGAGTCGGCTAGTGGCTACGAGCAGTACTTC. Encoded protein: CAISESASGYEQYF.